The next 16 T cell receptor beta chains were all read from a single sample in a study of CD4+ T cells in melanoma. Generated by immunoSEQ multiplex PCR, the TCRdb table keeps only in-frame clones and is missing some. The sample consists of about 50,000 clones, 85% to 90% of them appearing once. The specimen sequenced was peripheral blood. These receptors were obtained from a human donor with melanoma.

CDR3 in amino acids: CASSLGRTGGDETQYF. DNA for the CDR3: TGTGCCAGCAGCTTGGGAAGGACAGGGGGCGATGAGACCCAGTACTTC. This sequence joins TRBV5-4 and TRBJ2-5; 11 nucleotides agree with TRBD1. Germline V CDR1 and CDR2: SGHNT, YYREEE (reference sequence). With V trimmed by 0 bases and J by 5 bases, 6 bases remained unmatched. The CDR3 contains 16 residues.

The rearrangement links TRBV6-1 to TRBJ1-2; the match to TRBD1 covers 7 bases. Germline trimming cut 1 base from V and 4 bases from J; bases unmatched to any gene: 9. This CDR3 spans 16 amino acids. CDR1 is MNHNS and CDR2 is SASEGT in the germline V gene. CDR3 DNA sequence: TGTGCCAGCAGTGAAGAGGTAGGGGGCCTGAGCTATGGCTACACCTTC. Its translation is CASSEEVGGLSYGYTF.

The chain combines TRBV10-3 with TRBJ1-2; D possibly corresponds to TRBD1 (5 bases). V was pared by 3 bases and J by 1 base, with 9 bases between. Germline loops: CDR1 ENHRY, CDR2 SYGVKD. There are 14 residues in the CDR3. This CDR3 is CAISDGTDNYGYTF. The CDR3 DNA is TGTGCCATCAGTGATGGGACCGATAACTATGGCTACACCTTC.

The rearrangement uses TRBV28 and TRBJ1-1; D not resolved. Trimming cost V 2 bases and J 7 bases, with 5 bases left between them. This CDR3 is 11 amino acids long. Germline V gene sequence: CDR1 MDHEN, CDR2 SYDVKM. The CDR3 DNA follows: TGTGCCAGCAGTTTACAGGTTGAAGCTTTCTTT. Translating gives CASSLQVEAFF.

This chain uses TRBV6-1 with TRBJ2-5; the match to TRBD2 covers 9 bases. Trimming removed 4 bases from V and 2 bases from J; junction bases left unmatched: 2. Germline CDR1 reads MNHNS; CDR2 reads SASEGT. The CDR3 extends over 14 amino acids. The CDR3 protein is CASSGLAAQETQYF. CDR3 coding DNA: TGTGCCAGCAGTGGACTAGCGGCGCAAGAGACCCAGTACTTC.

The rearrangement links TRBV7-6 to TRBJ1-6, with TRBD1 as a possible D gene (5 bases). The CDR3 consists of 14 residues. Looked up from germline, CDR1 is SGHVS and CDR2 is FNYEAQ. The V gene lost 0 bases and the J gene lost 10 bases, with 10 bases spanning the gap. The CDR3 nucleotides are TGTGCCAGCAGCTTAGCGCGCGGGGACTCACCCCTCCACTTT. It yields the protein CASSLARGDSPLHF.

The J gene is TRBJ2-1, the V gene TRBV10-1; D not certain. V was cut by 4 bases and J by 0 bases, with 10 bases left in between. The CDR3 consists of 15 residues. CDR1 and CDR2 (germline): WNHNN, SYGVQD (reference sequence). CDR3 protein: CASSGTQSSYNEQFF. In nucleotides, the CDR3 is TGCGCCAGCAGTGGGACCCAGAGCTCCTACAATGAGCAGTTCTTC.

This rearrangement joins TRBV19 to TRBJ1-5; D is uncertain. CDR3 length: 13 residues. The germline V and J ends were trimmed by 0 bases and 4 bases, with 4 bases remaining between them. CDR1 LNHDA and CDR2 SQIVND come from the germline V gene (reference sequence). DNA for the CDR3: TGTGCCAGTAGTATAGATAAGAATCAGCCCCAGCATTTT. Protein product: CASSIDKNQPQHF.

CDR3 sequence reads: CASSLTDREDIQYF. Written as DNA, the CDR3 is TGTGCCAGTAGTCTAACGGACAGGGAGGACATTCAGTACTTC. V and J are TRBV19 and TRBJ2-4, with TRBD1 matching over 8 bases. Germline trimming cut 5 bases from V and 8 bases from J; bases unmatched to any gene: 8. The CDR3 is 14 residues long. In germline, CDR1 is LNHDA, CDR2 SQIVND (reference sequence).

This clone appeared once. The chain carries TRBV5-1 and TRBJ2-1, with a possible D match to TRBD2 (6 bases). This CDR3 has 14 residues. Germline values: CDR1 SGHRS, CDR2 YFSETQ. Deletions cut 0 bases from V and 6 bases from J, with 10 bases between. The chain's CDR3 is CASSLDGGGNEQFF. The CDR3 DNA reads TGCGCCAGCAGCTTGGATGGGGGAGGCAATGAGCAGTTCTTC.

J is TRBJ1-2 and V is TRBV19; D may be TRBD1 (6 bases). V dropped 7 bases and J dropped 8 bases, with 11 bases sitting between them. Germline CDR1 LNHDA, CDR2 SQIVND (reference sequence). This CDR3 spans 11 amino acids. CDR3 DNA sequence: TGTGCCAGTACAACAGGGCGCGGCTACACCTTC. Residues: CASTTGRGYTF.

This chain links TRBV19 with TRBJ1-1, with TRBD1 as a possible D gene (5 bases). Between the trimmed V and J ends, which lost 5 bases and 0 bases, there was a span of 13 bases. Germline loops: CDR1 LNHDA, CDR2 SQIVND (reference sequence). This CDR3 region has 15 residues. CDR3 coding DNA: TGTGCCAGTAGTCGGGCGGGACTCATGAACACTGAAGCTTTCTTT. This encodes CASSRAGLMNTEAFF.

This clone was detected a few times. V and J are TRBV12-5 and TRBJ1-5; 8 nucleotides agree with TRBD1. The junction had 5 bases not matched to a gene; V was cut back by 2 bases and J by 5 bases. Germline V lookup: CDR1 LGHNT, CDR2 FRNRAP. CDR3 length: 15 amino acids. CDR3 in amino acids: CASGLMAGGDQPQHF. The CDR3 DNA is TGTGCTAGTGGTTTGATGGCAGGGGGCGATCAGCCCCAGCATTTT.

This CDR3 is CASSLSGGQGWVQPQHF. CDR3 sequence (DNA): TGTGCCAGCAGCTTATCGGGAGGACAGGGATGGGTTCAGCCCCAGCATTTT. This sequence joins TRBV7-2 and TRBJ1-5; 8 bases map to TRBD1. From germline, CDR1 is SGHTA and CDR2 FQGNSA. This CDR3 spans 17 amino acids. Losses at the gene ends were 2 bases for V and 6 bases for J; bases not matched to a gene: 12.

The chain couples TRBV28 to TRBJ2-1, with 8 bases lining up with TRBD2. V lost 5 bases, J lost 6 bases, and 9 bases stayed unmatched. The CDR3 consists of 15 residues. The germline CDR1 and CDR2 sequences are MDHEN and SYDVKM. CDR3 in amino acids: CASSAGLANFNEQFF. Written as DNA, the CDR3 is TGTGCCAGCAGTGCAGGACTAGCTAACTTCAATGAGCAGTTCTTC.

The chain is built from TRBV19 and TRBJ1-3; 10 nucleotides match TRBD1. From germline, CDR1 is LNHDA and CDR2 SQIVND (reference sequence). The CDR3 consists of 12 residues. As DNA, the CDR3 is TGTGGGACAGGGGGCTCTGGAAACACCATATATTTT. It encodes CGTGGSGNTIYF.